This T cell receptor (beta chain) is drawn from a study of CXCR3-negative and CXCR3-positive naive CD8 T cells (dated by TCRdb to the late 2010s). Study-level background: In total, 130 million to 150 million TRB reads were obtained, which works out to roughly 1.5 +/- 0.3 million reads per library. TRBV-TRBJ cluster analysis included naive subsets from 5 or 6 donors and memory cells from 3 donors. Diversity and physicochemical repertoire analyses were performed on around 10 donors pooled from two independent experiments. What the research found in general, with its limitations: Within the same donor, TRBV-TRBJ usage looked similar between naive CXCR3-negative and CXCR3-positive cells, but memory cells had distinct patterns. Because surface CD5, which is linked to self-reactivity in mice, was comparable between the naive subsets, TCR interaction strength was also inferred from TRB CDR3 physicochemical properties. Freshly isolated PBMCs were used for most assays because CXCR3 expression partially decreased after cryopreservation. Both naive subsets had comparably high repertoire diversity, while memory CD8+ T cells had much lower repertoire diversity. Compared with CXCR3-negative naive cells, CXCR3-positive naive cells had TRB CDR3s with higher hydrophobicity (lower Kidera factor 4), lower energy, and higher strength and volume indices.

The instrument was a NextSeq 550. The Human TCR Profiling Kit (MiLaboratory) was used to make UMI-labeled 5' RACE TRB cDNA libraries. cDNA synthesis used the entire amount of extracted RNA, and PCR amplification then used the entire amount of cDNA produced. The libraries were made side by side, with each library going through the same number of PCR cycles. From the authors' description of their analysis: About 54,000 +/- 9,700 unique UMI-labeled TRB cDNA molecules per library were extracted with MIGEC and MiXCR, with at least two reads per UMI required. On average, approximately 40,000 +/- 10,000 functional in-frame TRB CDR3 nucleotide clonotypes lacking stop codons were found per library. Diversity metrics, including normalized Shannon-Wiener and Chao1, were computed in VDJtools after downsampling to 5000 UMI-labeled TRB molecules per sample. VDJtools computed clonotype-size-weighted physicochemical properties of the central five CDR3 residues: interaction energy, strength, volume and Kidera factor 4. Each entry corresponds to one CDR3 protein sequence from reads that TCRdb reprocessed, and DNA is not given. These V and J calls rely on TCRdb rather than the paper's analysis. The sample's records list some 50,000 distinct CDR3 sequences. Of the sample, approximately 1.5% is held by the ten largest clones.

For every CD8+ T cell subset, a few hundred thousand cells were flow-sorted straight into RLT lysis buffer, and each subset was sorted in triplicate. To keep memory contaminants out, a stringent definition of naive CD8+ T cells was applied: CD45RO-CCR7+CD27+CD95-. Using standard density gradient centrifugation, peripheral blood mononuclear cells were isolated from buffy coats. A FACSAria III was used to flow-sort naive CXCR3-negative and CXCR3-positive CD8+ T cells. An RNeasy Mini Kit was used to extract total RNA from the sorted cells. The CDR3, from cysteine to phenylalanine, totals 13 residues. Only the protein sequence is given. The germline V gene provides CDR1 MDHEN and CDR2 SYDVKM. Details on this clonotype: What antigen it recognizes has not been identified.

The rearranged chain carries TRBV28 and TRBJ2-5. The TCR sequence derives from a human donor in good health. Some clones in this sample may be carry-over from other donors' samples. Sequencing input: naive CXCR3- CD8+ T cells from blood. What the cell subset or site label conveys for this sample: CD45RO-CCR7+CD27+CD95- naive CD8+ T cells lacking CXCR3 (TNR3-). This receptor carries the CDR3 CASSFEVAETQYF.